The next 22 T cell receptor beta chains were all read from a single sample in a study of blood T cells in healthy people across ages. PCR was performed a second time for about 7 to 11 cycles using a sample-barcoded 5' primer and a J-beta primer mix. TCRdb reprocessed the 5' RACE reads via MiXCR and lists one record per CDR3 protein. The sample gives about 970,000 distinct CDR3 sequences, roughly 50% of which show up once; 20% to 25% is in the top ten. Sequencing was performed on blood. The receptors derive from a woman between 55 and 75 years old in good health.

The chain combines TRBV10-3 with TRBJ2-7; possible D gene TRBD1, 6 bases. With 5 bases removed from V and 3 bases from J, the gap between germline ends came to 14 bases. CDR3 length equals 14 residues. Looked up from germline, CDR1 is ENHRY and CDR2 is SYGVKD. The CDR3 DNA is TGTGCCATCAGTAGGTTGGGGGCTGGCTACGAGCAGTACTTC. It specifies CAISRLGAGYEQYF.

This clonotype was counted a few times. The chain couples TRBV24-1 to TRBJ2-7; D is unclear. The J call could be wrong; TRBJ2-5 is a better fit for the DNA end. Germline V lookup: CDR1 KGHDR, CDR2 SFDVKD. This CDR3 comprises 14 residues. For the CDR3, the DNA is TGTGCCACCAGTGAAACGGGCCTCCGGGAGACCCAGTACTTC. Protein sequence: CATSETGLRETQYF.

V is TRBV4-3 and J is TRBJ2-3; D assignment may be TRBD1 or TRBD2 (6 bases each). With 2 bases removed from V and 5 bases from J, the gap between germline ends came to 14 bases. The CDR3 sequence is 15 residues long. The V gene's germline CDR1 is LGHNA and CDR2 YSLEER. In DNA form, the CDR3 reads TGCGCCAGCAGCCAACTGACAGGAGGGGGAGATACGCAGTATTTT. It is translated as CASSQLTGGGDTQYF.

CDR3 coding DNA: TGTGCCAGCAGTTACTCGGGCGGGACTTACGGCAATGAGCAGTACTTC. This gives the protein CASSYSGGTYGNEQYF. The chain joins TRBV6-2 or TRBV6-3 to TRBJ2-5; a possible D gene is TRBD2 (6 bases). Per germline, CDR1 MNHEY and CDR2 SVGEGT. CDR3 length equals 16 residues. V was pared by 0 bases and J by 11 bases, with 22 bases between.

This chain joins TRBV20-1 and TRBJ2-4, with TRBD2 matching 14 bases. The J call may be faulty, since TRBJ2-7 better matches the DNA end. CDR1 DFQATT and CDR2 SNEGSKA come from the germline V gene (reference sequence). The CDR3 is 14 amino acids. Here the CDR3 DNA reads TGCAGCTTAAGGACTAGCGGGAGGCCTAACGAGCAGTACTTC. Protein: CSLRTSGRPNEQYF.

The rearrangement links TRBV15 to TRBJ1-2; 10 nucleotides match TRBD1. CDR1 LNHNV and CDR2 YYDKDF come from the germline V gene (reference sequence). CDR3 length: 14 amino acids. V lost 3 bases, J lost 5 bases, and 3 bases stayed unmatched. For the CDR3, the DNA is TGTGCCACCAGCAGTTCGGGACAGGGGTATGGCTACACCTTC. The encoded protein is CATSSSGQGYGYTF.

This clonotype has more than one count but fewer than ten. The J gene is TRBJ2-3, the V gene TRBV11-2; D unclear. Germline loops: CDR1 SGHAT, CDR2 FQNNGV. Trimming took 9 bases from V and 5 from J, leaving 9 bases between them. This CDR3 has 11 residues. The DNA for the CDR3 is TGTGCCAGTTCAAAGGGAGATACGCAGTATTTT. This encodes CASSKGDTQYF.

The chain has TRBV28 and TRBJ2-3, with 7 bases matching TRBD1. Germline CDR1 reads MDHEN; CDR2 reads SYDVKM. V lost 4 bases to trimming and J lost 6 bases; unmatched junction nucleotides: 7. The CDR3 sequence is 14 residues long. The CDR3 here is CASSSGDSYDTQYF. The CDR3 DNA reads TGTGCCAGCAGTTCCGGGGACAGTTACGATACGCAGTATTTT.

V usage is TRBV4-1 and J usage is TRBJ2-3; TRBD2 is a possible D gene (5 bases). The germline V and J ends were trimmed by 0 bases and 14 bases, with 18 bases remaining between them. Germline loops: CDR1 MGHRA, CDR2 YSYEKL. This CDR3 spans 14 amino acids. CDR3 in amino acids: CASSQDLSGERRYF. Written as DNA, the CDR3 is TGCGCCAGCAGCCAAGACCTATCCGGGGAACGACGGTATTTT.

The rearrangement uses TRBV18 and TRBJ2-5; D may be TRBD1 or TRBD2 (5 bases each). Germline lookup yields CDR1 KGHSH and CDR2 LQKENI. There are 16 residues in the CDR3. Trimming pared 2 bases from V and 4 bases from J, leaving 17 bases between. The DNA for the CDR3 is TGTGCCAGCTCACCATCCCTGAGGGGTGTAGGAGAGACCCAGTACTTC. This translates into CASSPSLRGVGETQYF.

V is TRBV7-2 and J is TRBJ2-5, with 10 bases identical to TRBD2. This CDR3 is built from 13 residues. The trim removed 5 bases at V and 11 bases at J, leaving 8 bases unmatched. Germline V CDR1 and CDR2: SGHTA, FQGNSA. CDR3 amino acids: CASSPQREGEQYF. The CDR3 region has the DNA TGTGCCAGCAGCCCCCAGCGGGAGGGAGAGCAGTACTTC.

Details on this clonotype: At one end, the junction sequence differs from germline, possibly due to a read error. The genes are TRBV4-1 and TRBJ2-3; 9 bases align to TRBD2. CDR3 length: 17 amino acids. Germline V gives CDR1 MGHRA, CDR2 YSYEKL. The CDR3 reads CASGQEGLAGWADTQYF. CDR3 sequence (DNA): TGCGCCAGCGGCCAAGAAGGGCTAGCGGGATGGGCAGATACGCAGTATTTT.

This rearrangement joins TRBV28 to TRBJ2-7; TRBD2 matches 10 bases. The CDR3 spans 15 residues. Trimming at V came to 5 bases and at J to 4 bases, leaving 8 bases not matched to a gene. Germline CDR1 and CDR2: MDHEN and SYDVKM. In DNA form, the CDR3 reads TGTGCCAGCAGTAGATACGGGACTAGCGTGTACGAGCAGTACTTC. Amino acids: CASSRYGTSVYEQYF.

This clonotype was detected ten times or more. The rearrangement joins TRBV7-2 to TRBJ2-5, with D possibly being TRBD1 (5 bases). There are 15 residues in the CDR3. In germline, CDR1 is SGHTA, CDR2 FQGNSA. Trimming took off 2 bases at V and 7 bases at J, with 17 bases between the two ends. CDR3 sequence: CASSLMSQALGTQYF. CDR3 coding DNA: TGTGCCAGCAGCTTAATGTCACAGGCCCTCGGGACCCAGTACTTC.

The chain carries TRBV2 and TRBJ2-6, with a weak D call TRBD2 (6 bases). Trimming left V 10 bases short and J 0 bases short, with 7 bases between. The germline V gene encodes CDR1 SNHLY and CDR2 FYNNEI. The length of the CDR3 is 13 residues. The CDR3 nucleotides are TGTGCCAAGCGGGCCTCTGGGGCCAACGTCCTGACTTTC. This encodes CAKRASGANVLTF.

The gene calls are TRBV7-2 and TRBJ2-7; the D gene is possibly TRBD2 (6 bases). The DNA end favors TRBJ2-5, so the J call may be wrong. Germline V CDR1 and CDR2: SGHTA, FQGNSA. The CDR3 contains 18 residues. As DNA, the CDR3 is TGTGCCAGCAGCTTACTGGGTTCGACGGGAGTTTTATCTGGGACCCAGTACTTC. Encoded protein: CASSLLGSTGVLSGTQYF.

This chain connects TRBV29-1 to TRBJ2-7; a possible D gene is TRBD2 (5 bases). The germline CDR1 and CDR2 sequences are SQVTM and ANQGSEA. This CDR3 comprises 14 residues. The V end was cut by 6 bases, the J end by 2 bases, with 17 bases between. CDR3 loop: CSVKEDLRAYEQYF. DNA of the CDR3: TGCAGCGTGAAGGAGGATTTAAGGGCCTACGAGCAGTACTTC.

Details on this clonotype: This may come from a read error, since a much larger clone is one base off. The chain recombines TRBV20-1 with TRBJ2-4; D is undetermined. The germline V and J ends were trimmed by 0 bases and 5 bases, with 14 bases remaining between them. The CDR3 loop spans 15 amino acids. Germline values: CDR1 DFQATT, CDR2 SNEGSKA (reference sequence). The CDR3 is CSARDDGRAENIQYF. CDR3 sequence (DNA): TGCAGTGCTAGAGATGACGGCCGAGCAGAAAACATTCAGTACTTC.

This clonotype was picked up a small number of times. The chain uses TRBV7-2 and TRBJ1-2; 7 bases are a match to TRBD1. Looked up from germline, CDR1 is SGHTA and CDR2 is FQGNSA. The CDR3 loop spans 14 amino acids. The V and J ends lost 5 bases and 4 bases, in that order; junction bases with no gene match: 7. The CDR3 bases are TGTGCCAGCAGCCCCCCAGGGGGAGCCTATGGCTACACCTTC. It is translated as CASSPPGGAYGYTF.

CDR3 region: CASSLGGGRANEQFF. In DNA form, the CDR3 reads TGTGCCAGCAGCTTAGGGGGCGGGAGGGCCAATGAGCAGTTCTTC. V gene TRBV7-6 combines with J gene TRBJ2-1; 9 bases are shared with TRBD2. The germline V gene has CDR1 SGHVS and CDR2 FNYEAQ. The V and J ends lost 1 base and 6 bases, in that order; junction bases with no gene match: 4. The CDR3 is made up of 15 amino acids.

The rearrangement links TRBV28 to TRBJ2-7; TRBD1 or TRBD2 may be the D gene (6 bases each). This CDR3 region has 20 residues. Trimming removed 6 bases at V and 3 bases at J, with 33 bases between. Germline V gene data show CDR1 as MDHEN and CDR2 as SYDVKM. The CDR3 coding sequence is TGTGCCAGCAGCTCTTTACGCGTTGGCAAAGGGGGGATCTCGTTCTACGAGCAGTACTTC. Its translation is CASSSLRVGKGGISFYEQYF.

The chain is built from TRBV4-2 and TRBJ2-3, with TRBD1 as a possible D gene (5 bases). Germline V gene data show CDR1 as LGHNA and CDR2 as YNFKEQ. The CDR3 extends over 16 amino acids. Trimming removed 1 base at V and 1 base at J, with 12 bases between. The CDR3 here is CASSQAKGLGTDTQYF. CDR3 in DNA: TGTGCCAGCAGCCAAGCCAAGGGGTTAGGCACAGATACGCAGTATTTT.